A single sample gave rise to the 10 T cell receptor beta chains below, sequenced in a study of blood T cell repertoires in COVID-19. Here immunoSEQ multiplex PCR was the method, and the copy in TCRdb shows in-frame clones only, minus some. Among fewer than 25,000 clones listed, 70% to 90% were seen once. The sequenced sample consisted of peripheral blood. The receptors stem from a woman at least 80 years old with active or convalescent COVID-19.

This clone turned up a few times. The genes are TRBV19 and TRBJ1-1; TRBD1 matches at 9 bases. Germline CDR1 and CDR2: LNHDA and SQIVND (reference sequence). The V and J ends lost 6 bases and 1 base, in that order; junction bases with no gene match: 9. The CDR3 contains 16 residues. The CDR3 region is CASRTQPGQGNTEAFF. The CDR3 coding sequence is TGTGCCAGTAGAACACAACCGGGACAGGGGAACACTGAAGCTTTCTTT.

The V call is TRBV9, the J call TRBJ2-7, with a weak D call TRBD2 (6 bases). Germline-derived CDR1 and CDR2 are SGDLS and YYNGEE. This CDR3 is 14 amino acids long. V lost 0 bases and J lost 5, with 12 bases in between. The CDR3 DNA reads TGTGCCAGCAGCGTAGAAAGGGAGGTCAACGAGCAGTACTTC. Its protein product is CASSVEREVNEQYF.

The rearrangement uses TRBV5-1 and TRBJ2-5, with 9 positions matching TRBD1. The trim removed 5 bases at V and 4 bases at J, leaving 9 bases unmatched. Germline V gives CDR1 SGHRS, CDR2 YFSETQ. CDR3 length equals 15 residues. Here the CDR3 reads CASRGTGFSGETQYF. CDR3 DNA: TGCGCCAGCAGAGGGACAGGGTTTTCTGGAGAGACCCAGTACTTC.

This chain links TRBV27 with TRBJ2-3; tentatively, D is TRBD2 (5 bases). The V end was cut by 5 bases, the J end by 1 base, with 13 bases between. CDR3 length: 15 amino acids. Germline V lookup: CDR1 MNHEY, CDR2 SMNVEV (reference sequence). CDR3 region: CASSPTSYRTDTQYF. Written as DNA, the CDR3 is TGTGCCAGCAGTCCTACTAGTTATCGCACAGATACGCAGTATTTT.

The sample holds one count of this clone. This chain links TRBV6-5 with TRBJ2-1, with 15 bases fitting TRBD2. Germline values: CDR1 MNHEY, CDR2 SVGAGI. CDR3 length equals 15 residues. V shed 10 bases, J shed 8 bases, and the junction held 9 bases outside the gene matches. The CDR3 sequence is CATTRGLAGGYEQFF. CDR3 coding DNA: TGTGCCACAACCCGAGGACTAGCGGGAGGGTATGAGCAGTTCTTC.

V usage is TRBV3-1 (or the pseudogene TRBV3-2) and J usage is TRBJ2-2; no clear D. Trimming took off 4 bases at V and 0 bases at J, with 15 bases between the two ends. Germline assignment: CDR1 LGHDT and CDR2 YNNKEL (reference sequence). The CDR3 runs to 17 residues. In DNA form, the CDR3 reads TGTGCCAGCAGCCGGTTCCTCAACCCGGCGAACACCGGGGAGCTGTTTTTT. Encoded protein: CASSRFLNPANTGELFF.

The chain links TRBV7-3 to TRBJ2-5; 8 bases are shared with TRBD1. The length of the CDR3 is 13 residues. V dropped 5 bases and J dropped 4; count of bases not matched to a gene: 3. Germline CDR1 and CDR2: SGHTA and FQGTGA. In nucleotides, the CDR3 is TGTGCCAGCAGCGACGACAGGGGAGAGACCCAGTACTTC. It encodes CASSDDRGETQYF.

This chain connects TRBV6-5 to TRBJ1-2, with TRBD1 matching 8 bases. The ends lost 6 bases at V and 5 bases at J; junction bases unmatched: 11. Germline V gene data show CDR1 as MNHEY and CDR2 as SVGAGI. The CDR3 totals 15 residues. CDR3 residues: CASRIQTTGGYGYTF. CDR3 bases: TGTGCCAGCAGAATCCAGACCACAGGGGGATATGGCTACACCTTC.

As to this clone: Germline and junction disagree at one end, which may indicate a read error. This chain uses TRBV6-5 with TRBJ1-3; the match to TRBD1 covers 9 bases. The CDR3 contains 15 residues. Germline CDR1 reads MNHEY; CDR2 reads SVGAGI. The CDR3 protein is CASSDSGQGGNTIYF. CDR3 nucleotides: TGTGCCAGCAGTGACTCGGGACAGGGAGGAAACACCATATATTTT.

Here the CDR3 reads CASGVLTGGYTF. CDR3 nucleotides: TGTGCCAGCGGCGTGCTGACGGGTGGCTACACCTTC. This chain joins TRBV28 and TRBJ1-2; D is unclear. Germline CDR1 reads MDHEN; CDR2 reads SYDVKM. The CDR3 is 12 residues long. The V gene lost 8 bases and the J gene lost 7 bases, with 14 bases spanning the gap.